Listed here are 3 T cell receptor beta chains from one sample, sequenced in a study of blood T cell repertoires in COVID-19. Using immunoSEQ multiplex PCR, the repertoire was profiled, and TCRdb retains in-frame clones only, with some absent. The sample carries some 170,000 clones, approximately 83% recorded once. Material for sequencing was peripheral blood. Receptor source: a woman aged 80 or over with active or convalescent COVID-19.

This CDR3 reads CASTRDRDGYTF. The DNA of the CDR3 is TGCGCCAGCACGCGGGACAGGGATGGCTACACCTTC. This chain links TRBV5-1 with TRBJ1-2; TRBD1 agrees at 9 bases. The CDR3 length is 12 residues. Germline CDR1 reads SGHRS; CDR2 reads YFSETQ. V shed 6 bases, J shed 6 bases, and the junction held 3 bases outside the gene matches.

This clone was detected a few times. The J gene is TRBJ1-5, the V gene TRBV30; no definite D call. Trimming removed 5 bases at V and 0 bases at J, with 11 bases between. CDR3 length: 14 amino acids. Looked up from germline, CDR1 is GTSNPN and CDR2 is SVGIG (reference sequence). The CDR3 DNA reads TGTGCCTGGTCCGGGATCAATAGCAATCAGCCCCAGCATTTT. Translation: CAWSGINSNQPQHF.

This clone appeared a few times. The V call is TRBV24-1, the J call TRBJ1-2; TRBD1 matches at 8 bases. From germline, CDR1 is KGHDR and CDR2 SFDVKD. Trimming took 3 bases from V and 4 from J; bases not matched to a gene: 3. The CDR3 length is 14 residues. CDR3 loop: CATSDRTGLYGYTF. CDR3 coding DNA: TGTGCCACCAGTGATCGGACAGGGCTCTATGGCTACACCTTC.